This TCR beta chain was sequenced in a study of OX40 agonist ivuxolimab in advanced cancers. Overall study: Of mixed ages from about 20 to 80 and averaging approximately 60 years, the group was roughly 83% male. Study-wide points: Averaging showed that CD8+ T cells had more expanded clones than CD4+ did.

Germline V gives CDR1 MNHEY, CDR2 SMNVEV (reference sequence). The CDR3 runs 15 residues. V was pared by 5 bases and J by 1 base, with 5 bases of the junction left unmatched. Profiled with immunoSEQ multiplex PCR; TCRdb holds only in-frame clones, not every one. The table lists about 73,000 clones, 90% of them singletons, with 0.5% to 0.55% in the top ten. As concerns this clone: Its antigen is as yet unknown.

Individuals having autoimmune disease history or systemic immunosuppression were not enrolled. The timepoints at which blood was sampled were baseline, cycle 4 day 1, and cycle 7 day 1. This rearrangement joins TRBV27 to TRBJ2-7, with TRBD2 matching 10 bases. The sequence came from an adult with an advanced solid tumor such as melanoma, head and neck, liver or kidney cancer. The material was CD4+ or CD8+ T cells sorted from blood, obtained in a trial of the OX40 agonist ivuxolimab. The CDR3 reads CASSNGLAVSYEQYF. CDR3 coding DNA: TGTGCCAGCAGTAACGGACTAGCGGTATCCTACGAGCAGTACTTC.